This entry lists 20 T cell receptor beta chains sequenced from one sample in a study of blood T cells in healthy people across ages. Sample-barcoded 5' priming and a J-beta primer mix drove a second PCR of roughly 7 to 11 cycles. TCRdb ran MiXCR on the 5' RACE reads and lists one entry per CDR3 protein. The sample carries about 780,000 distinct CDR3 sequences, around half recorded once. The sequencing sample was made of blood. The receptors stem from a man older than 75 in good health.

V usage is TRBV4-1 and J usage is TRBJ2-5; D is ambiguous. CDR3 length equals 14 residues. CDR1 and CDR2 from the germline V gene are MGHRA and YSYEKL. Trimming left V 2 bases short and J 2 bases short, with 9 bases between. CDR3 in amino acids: CASSQQDTQETQYF. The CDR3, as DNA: TGCGCCAGCAGCCAACAGGATACTCAAGAGACCCAGTACTTC.

The CDR3, as DNA: TGTGCCAGCAGGGCTCCGGGACAGGAGTTCTACGAGCAGTACTTC. Amino acid sequence: CASRAPGQEFYEQYF. The V call is TRBV6-6, the J call TRBJ2-7; 8 bases are a match to TRBD1. V gave up 6 bases and J gave up 3 bases; unmatched junction bases: 10. The CDR3 totals 15 residues. CDR1 and CDR2 from the germline V gene are MNHNY and SVGAGI (reference sequence).

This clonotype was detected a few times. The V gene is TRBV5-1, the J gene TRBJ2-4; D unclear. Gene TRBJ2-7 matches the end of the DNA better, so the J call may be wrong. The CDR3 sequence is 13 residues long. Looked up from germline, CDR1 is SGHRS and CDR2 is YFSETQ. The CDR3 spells CASSLTGSNEQYF. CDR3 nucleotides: TGCGCCAGCAGCTTGACCGGTTCCAACGAGCAGTACTTC.

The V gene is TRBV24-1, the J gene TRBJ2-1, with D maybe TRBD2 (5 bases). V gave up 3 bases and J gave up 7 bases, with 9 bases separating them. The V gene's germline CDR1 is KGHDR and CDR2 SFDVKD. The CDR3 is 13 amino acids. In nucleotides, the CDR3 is TGTGCCACCAGTGATCGCCTAGCAAATGAGCAGTTCTTC. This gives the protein CATSDRLANEQFF.

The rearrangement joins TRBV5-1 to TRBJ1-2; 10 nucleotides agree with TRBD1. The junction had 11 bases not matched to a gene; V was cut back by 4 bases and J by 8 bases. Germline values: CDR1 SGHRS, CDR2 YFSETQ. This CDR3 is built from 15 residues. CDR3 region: CASSPRPGQGLGYTF. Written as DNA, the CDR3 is TGCGCCAGCAGCCCTCGACCGGGACAGGGGCTAGGCTACACCTTC.

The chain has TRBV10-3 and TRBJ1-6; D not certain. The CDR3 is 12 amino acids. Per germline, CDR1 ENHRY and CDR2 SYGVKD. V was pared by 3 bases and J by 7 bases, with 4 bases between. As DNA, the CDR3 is TGTGCCATCAGTGAACAAAATTCACCCCTCCACTTT. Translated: CAISEQNSPLHF.

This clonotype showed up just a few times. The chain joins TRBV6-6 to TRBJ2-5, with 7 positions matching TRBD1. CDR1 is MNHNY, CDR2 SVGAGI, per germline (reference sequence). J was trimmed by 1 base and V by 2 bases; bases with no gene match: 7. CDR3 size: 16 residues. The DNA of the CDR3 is TGTGCCAGCAGTTACCTCCCGGGACAGAGCCAAGAGACCCAGTACTTC. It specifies CASSYLPGQSQETQYF.

In DNA, the CDR3 is TGTGCCAGCAGTTCCTCCCCTGGACTAGCGGGAGATATGGATACGCAGTATTTT. Translating gives CASSSSPGLAGDMDTQYF. The chain links TRBV27 to TRBJ2-3; 13 bases line up with TRBD2. V was pared by 4 bases and J by 6 bases, with 13 bases of the junction left unmatched. Germline assignment: CDR1 MNHEY and CDR2 SMNVEV (reference sequence). The CDR3 loop spans 18 amino acids.

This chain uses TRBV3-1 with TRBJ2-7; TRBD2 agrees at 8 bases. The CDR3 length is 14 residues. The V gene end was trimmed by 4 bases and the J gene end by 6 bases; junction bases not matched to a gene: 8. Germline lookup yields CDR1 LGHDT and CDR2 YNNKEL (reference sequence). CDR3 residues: CASSRGTRTSEQYF. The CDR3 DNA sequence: TGTGCCAGCAGCCGTGGGACTAGAACATCCGAGCAGTACTTC.

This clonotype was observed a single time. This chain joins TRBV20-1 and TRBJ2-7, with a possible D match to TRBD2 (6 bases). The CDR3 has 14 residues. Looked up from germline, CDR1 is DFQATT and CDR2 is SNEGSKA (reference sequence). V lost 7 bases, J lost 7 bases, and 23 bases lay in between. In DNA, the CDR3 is TGCAGTGGTTCGTTGGGGGGAAGGGCTCGGGAGCAGTACTTC. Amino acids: CSGSLGGRAREQYF.

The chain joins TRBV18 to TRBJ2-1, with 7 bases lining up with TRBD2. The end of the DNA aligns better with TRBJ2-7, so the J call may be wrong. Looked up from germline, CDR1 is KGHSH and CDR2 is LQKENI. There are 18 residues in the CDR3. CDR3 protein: CASSPGAQAGSSYNEQYF. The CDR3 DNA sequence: TGTGCCAGCTCACCTGGGGCTCAAGCGGGAAGCTCCTACAATGAGCAGTACTTC.

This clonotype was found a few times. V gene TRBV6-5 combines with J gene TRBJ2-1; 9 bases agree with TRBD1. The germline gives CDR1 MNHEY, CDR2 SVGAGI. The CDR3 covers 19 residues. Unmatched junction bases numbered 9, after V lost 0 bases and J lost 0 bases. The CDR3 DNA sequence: TGTGCCAGCAGTTACTCCACAGGGGGCGGGCATAGCTCCTACAATGAGCAGTTCTTC. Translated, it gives CASSYSTGGGHSSYNEQFF.

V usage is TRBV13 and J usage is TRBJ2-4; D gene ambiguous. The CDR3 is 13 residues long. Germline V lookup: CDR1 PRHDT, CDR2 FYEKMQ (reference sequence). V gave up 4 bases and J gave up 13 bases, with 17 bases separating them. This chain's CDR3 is CASSSTRMDEQYF. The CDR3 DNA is TGTGCCAGCAGCTCAACGCGGATGGATGAGCAGTACTTC.

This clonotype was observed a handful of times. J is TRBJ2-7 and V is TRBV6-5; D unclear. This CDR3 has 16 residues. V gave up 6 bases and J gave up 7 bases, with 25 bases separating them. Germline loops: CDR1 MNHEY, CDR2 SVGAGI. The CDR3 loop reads CASSTRSKPDGMEQYF. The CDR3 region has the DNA TGTGCCAGCAGCACCAGGAGTAAGCCGGATGGGATGGAGCAGTACTTC.

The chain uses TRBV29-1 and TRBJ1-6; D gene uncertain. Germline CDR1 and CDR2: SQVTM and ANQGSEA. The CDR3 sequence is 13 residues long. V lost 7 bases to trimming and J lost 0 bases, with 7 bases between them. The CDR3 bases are TGCAGCGCTGCCAGCTCCTATAATTCACCCCTCCACTTT. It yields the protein CSAASSYNSPLHF.

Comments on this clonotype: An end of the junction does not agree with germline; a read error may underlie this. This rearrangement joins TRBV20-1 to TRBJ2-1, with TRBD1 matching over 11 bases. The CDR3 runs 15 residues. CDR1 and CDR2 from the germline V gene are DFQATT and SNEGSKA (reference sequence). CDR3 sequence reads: CSTRGGDRGEHEQFF. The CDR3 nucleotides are TGCAGTACTAGAGGGGGGGACAGGGGGGAGCATGAGCAGTTCTTC.

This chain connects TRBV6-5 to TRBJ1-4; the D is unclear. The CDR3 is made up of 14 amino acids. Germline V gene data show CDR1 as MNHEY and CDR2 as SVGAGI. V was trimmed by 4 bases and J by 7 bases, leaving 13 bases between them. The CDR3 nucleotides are TGTGCCAGCAGTTCCGACACGTGGGGTGAAAAACTGTTTTTT. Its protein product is CASSSDTWGEKLFF.

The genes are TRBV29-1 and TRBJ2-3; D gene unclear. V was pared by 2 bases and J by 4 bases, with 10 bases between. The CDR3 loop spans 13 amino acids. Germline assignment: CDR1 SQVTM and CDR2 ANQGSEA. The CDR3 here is CSVESQFPDTQYF. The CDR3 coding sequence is TGCAGCGTTGAATCGCAGTTTCCAGATACGCAGTATTTT.

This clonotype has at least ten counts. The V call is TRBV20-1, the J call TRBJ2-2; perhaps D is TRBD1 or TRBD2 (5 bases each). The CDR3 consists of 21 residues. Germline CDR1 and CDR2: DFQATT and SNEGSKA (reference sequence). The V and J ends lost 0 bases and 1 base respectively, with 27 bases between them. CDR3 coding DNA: TGCAGTGCTAGAGATTATGCGGGCAGGGTGATCGGGGCGAGGAACACCGGGGAGCTGTTTTTT. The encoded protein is CSARDYAGRVIGARNTGELFF.

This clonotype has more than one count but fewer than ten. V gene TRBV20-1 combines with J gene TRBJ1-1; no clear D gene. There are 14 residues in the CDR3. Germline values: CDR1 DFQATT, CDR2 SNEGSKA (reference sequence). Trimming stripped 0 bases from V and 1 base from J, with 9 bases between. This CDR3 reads CSARDLGRNTEAFF. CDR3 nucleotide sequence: TGCAGTGCTAGAGATCTTGGGAGGAACACTGAAGCTTTCTTT.